This T cell receptor (beta chain) was observed in a study of blood T cells in healthy people across ages. Notes on the study in general: Comparison with aged donors showed that long-lived donors had more naive CD4+ cells and higher diversity. Investigators viewed diversity estimates from one million T cells as underestimates, the study reported.

The CDR3 covers 15 residues. V trimming: 2 bases; J trimming: 6 bases; junction bases outside the gene matches: 4. Germline CDR1 is LGHNA and CDR2 is YSLEER. PCR was performed a second time for roughly 7 to 12 cycles using a sample-barcoded 5' primer and a J-beta primer mix. TCRdb re-analysed the 5' RACE reads in MiXCR, keeping a single row per CDR3 protein. The sample contains about 1.5 million distinct CDR3 sequences, approximately 42% of which appear only once. For this clonotype: As yet, its antigen is unknown.

Around 9.4 milliliters was the volume of peripheral blood drawn from each donor. The TCR was taken from a woman aged 18-29 years in good health. Material: blood. The chain carries TRBV4-3 and TRBJ2-1, with 10 bases aligning to TRBD1. CDR3 in DNA: TGCGCCAGCAGCCAACTCGGGGACAGGGGCAATGAGCAGTTCTTC. Its translation: CASSQLGDRGNEQFF.